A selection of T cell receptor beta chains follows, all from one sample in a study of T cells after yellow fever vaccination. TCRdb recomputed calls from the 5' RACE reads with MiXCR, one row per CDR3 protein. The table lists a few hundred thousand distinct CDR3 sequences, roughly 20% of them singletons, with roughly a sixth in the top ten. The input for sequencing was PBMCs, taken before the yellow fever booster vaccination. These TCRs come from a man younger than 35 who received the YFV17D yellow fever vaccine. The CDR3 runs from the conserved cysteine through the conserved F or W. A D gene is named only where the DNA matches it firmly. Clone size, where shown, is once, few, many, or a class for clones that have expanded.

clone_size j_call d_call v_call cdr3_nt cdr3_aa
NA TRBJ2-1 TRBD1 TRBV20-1 TGCAGTGCGTGGGACAGGGGGTACAATGAGCAGTTCTTC CSAWDRGYNEQFF
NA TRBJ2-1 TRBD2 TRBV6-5 TGTGCCAGCAGCCATCTACGGGGGGTTATCTACAATGAGCAGTTCTTC CASSHLRGVIYNEQFF
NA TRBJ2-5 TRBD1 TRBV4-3 TGCGCCAGCAGCCTTGGGGGACAGCAAGAGACCCAGTACTTC CASSLGGQQETQYF
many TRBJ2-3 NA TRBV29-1 TGCAGCGTTCTCTTGCCTCCCGGATCAGATACGCAGTATTTT CSVLLPPGSDTQYF
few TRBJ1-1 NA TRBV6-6 TGTGCCAGCAGTTACTCGTTCCAGAACACTGAAGCTTTCTTT CASSYSFQNTEAFF
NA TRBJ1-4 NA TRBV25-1 TGTGCCAGCAGTGAATGGGGGCGTCAGGAGAATGAAAAACTGTTTTTT CASSEWGRQENEKLFF
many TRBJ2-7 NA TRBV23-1 TGCGCCAGCGGAACTAAGGGCTACGAGCAGTACTTC CASGTKGYEQYF
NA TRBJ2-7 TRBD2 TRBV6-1 TGTGCCAGCACGGGAGGCCGCGAGCAGTACTTC CASTGGREQYF
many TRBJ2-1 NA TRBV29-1 TGCAGCGTTGGTGGGGCCAGCAATGAGCAGTTCTTC CSVGGASNEQFF
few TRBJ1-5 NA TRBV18 TGTGCCAGCTCCGCGGGGACACCTGATAGCAATCAGCCCCAGCATTTT CASSAGTPDSNQPQHF
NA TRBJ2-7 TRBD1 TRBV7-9 TGTGCCAGCAGCTTAGTAGCAGGGGGCTCGTACGAGCAGTACTTC CASSLVAGGSYEQYF
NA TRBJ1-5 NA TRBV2 TGTGCCAGCAGTGAGTTACGGGCAGCCAGCAATCAGCCCCAGCATTTT CASSELRAASNQPQHF
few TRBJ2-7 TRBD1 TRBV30 TGTGCCTGGAGGTCAACAGGGGTGGCCTCCTACGAGCAGTACTTC CAWRSTGVASYEQYF
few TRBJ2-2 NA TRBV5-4 TGTGCCAGCAGCTTTGGTTTCCCGAACACCGGGGAGCTGTTTTTT CASSFGFPNTGELFF
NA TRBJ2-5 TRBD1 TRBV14 TGTGCCAGCAGCCAAAAGACAGGGGTTACGAAGACCCAGTACTTC CASSQKTGVTKTQYF
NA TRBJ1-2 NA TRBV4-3 TGCGCCAGCAGCCAAGACCTGACAAATAATAACTATGGCTACACCTTC CASSQDLTNNNYGYTF
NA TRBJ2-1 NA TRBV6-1 TGTGCCAGCAGTGAAGTTGGGCCCGGCAATGAGCAGTTCTTC CASSEVGPGNEQFF
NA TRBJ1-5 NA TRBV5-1 TGCGCCAGCAGCTTGAGAGGCGTCGACGGCAATCAGCCCCAGCATTTT CASSLRGVDGNQPQHF
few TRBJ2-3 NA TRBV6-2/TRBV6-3 TGTGCCAGCACGTTACCCCCTGGAGAAACAGATACGCAGTATTTT CASTLPPGETDTQYF
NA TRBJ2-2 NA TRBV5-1 TGCGCCAGCAGCTTCCGGAGGGGCATAGACGGGGAGCTGTTTTTT CASSFRRGIDGELFF
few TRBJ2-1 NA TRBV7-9 TGTGCCAGCAGCTTTTCAGGGTCCGGGAATGAGCAGTTCTTC CASSFSGSGNEQFF
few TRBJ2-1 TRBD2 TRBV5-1 TGCGCCAGCAGCAGGGGGACTAGCGGGTTCTACAATGAGCAGTTCTTC CASSRGTSGFYNEQFF
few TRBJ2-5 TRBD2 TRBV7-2 TGTGCCAGCAGCCACCCAGCGGGGGCAAGAGAGACCCAGTACTTC CASSHPAGARETQYF
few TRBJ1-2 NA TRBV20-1 TGCAGTGCTAGTGTTGGGACACACTATGGCTACACCTTC CSASVGTHYGYTF
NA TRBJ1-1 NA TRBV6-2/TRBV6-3 TGTGCCAGCAGTTACTCGCTGACAGTCGAAGCTTTCTTT CASSYSLTVEAFF
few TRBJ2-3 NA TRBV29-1 TGCAGCGTGGGGACTCTAATAAGCACAGATACGCAGTATTTT CSVGTLISTDTQYF
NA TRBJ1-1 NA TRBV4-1 TGCGCCAGCAGCCAGCCTACAGGGACAGCTTTCTTT CASSQPTGTAFF
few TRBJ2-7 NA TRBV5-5 TGTGCCAGCAGCCCATACAGTCCCGAGCAGTACTTC CASSPYSPEQYF
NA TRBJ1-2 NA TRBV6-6 TGTGCCAGCAGTTACAGGGAAGTGGTCTATGGCTACACCTTC CASSYREVVYGYTF
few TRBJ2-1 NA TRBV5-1 TGCGCCAGCAGCTTGGTCGCGCATGAGCAGTTCTTC CASSLVAHEQFF
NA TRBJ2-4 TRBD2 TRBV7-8 TGTGCCAGCAGCTTAAATAGCGGGGGCCAAAACATTCAGTACTTC CASSLNSGGQNIQYF
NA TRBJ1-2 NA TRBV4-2 TGTGCCAGCAGCCAAGAAAACCAGGGAGGCTACACCTTC CASSQENQGGYTF
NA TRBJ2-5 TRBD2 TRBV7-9 TGTGCCAGCAGCGCCTCCGGCGGGGGGACGCCGGAGACCCAGTACTTC CASSASGGGTPETQYF
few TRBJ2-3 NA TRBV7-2 TGTGCCAGCAGAACAAGGGCGGATACGCAGTATTTT CASRTRADTQYF
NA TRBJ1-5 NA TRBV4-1 TGCGCCAGCAGCCAAGTACAGGGAAGCAATCAGCCCCAGCATTTT CASSQVQGSNQPQHF
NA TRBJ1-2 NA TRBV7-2 TGTGCCAGCAGCCCCGAGGGGAGGGGGTACGACTATGGCTACACCTTC CASSPEGRGYDYGYTF
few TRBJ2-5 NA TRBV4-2 TGTGCCAGCAGCCAAGAAGCGGAGACCCAGTACTTC CASSQEAETQYF
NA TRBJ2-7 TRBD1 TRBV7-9 TGTGCCAGCGGGGGACAGTCTGTCGAGCAGTACTTC CASGGQSVEQYF
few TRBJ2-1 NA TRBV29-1 TGCAGCGTTGCCCGGGACACACCTGGGAATGAGCAGTTCTTC CSVARDTPGNEQFF
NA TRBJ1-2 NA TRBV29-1 TGCAGCGTTGAAGATGTGCCGGGTGCGTTTCCTAAGTATGGCTACACCTTC CSVEDVPGAFPKYGYTF
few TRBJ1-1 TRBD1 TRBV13 TGTGCCAGCAGCTTGATCAGGGGGGGCACTGAAGCTTTCTTT CASSLIRGGTEAFF
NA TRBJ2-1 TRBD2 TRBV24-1 TGTGCCACCAGTGATTCTAGCGGGGGAAGCTTCTACAATGAGCAGTTCTTC CATSDSSGGSFYNEQFF
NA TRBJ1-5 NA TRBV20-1 TGCAGTGCTAGAGATTTCACAGGAACTGAATATAGCAATCAGCCCCAGCATTTT CSARDFTGTEYSNQPQHF
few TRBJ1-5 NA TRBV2 TGTGCCAGCAGTGAAGCTGGCAGGGACCAGCCCCAGCATTTT CASSEAGRDQPQHF
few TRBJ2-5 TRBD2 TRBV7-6 TGTGCCAGCAGCAAGCGGAGCGGGACTGGTCAAGAGACCCAGTACTTC CASSKRSGTGQETQYF
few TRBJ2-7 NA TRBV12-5 TGTGCTAGTGGCACCTCTGAGTACGAGCAGTACTTC CASGTSEYEQYF
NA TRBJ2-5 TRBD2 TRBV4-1 TGCGCCAGCAGCCCTGATAGCGGGGTAAAAGAGACCCAGTACTTC CASSPDSGVKETQYF
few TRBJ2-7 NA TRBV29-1 TGCAGCGCCCGGGACGGCTACTGGGAGCAGTACTTC CSARDGYWEQYF
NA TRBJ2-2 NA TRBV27 TGTGCCAGCGCCACGGGTTGGCCCGGGGAGCTGTTTTTT CASATGWPGELFF
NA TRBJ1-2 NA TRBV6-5 TGTGCCAGCAGTTACTCTGTTGGAGGGGCGGGCTACACCTTC CASSYSVGGAGYTF
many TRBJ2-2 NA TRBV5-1 TGCGCCAGCAGCTTGGAGGGGACCAACACCGGGGAGCTGTTTTTT CASSLEGTNTGELFF
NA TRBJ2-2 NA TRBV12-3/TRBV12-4 TGTGCCAGCAGTTTTCGGGGCGGGAACACCGGGGAGCTGTTTTTT CASSFRGGNTGELFF
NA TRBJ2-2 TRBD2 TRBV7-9 TGTGCCAGCAGCTCTAGGACTAGCTCCGGGGAGCTGTTTTTT CASSSRTSSGELFF
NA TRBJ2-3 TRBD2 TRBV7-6 TGTGCCAGCAGCTCCGGGACTAGGGGAACAGATACGCAGTATTTT CASSSGTRGTDTQYF
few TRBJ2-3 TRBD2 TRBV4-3 TGCGCCAGCAGCCAAGAAAACCCGGGACTAGCGGGGGGATCAGATACGCAGTATTTT CASSQENPGLAGGSDTQYF
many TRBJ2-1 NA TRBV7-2 TGTGCCAGCAGCCTCGGGGCCTACAATGAGCAGTTCTTC CASSLGAYNEQFF
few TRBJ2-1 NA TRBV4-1 TGCGCCAGCAGCCAAGTCAACATGGTGGCCTACAATGAGCAGTTCTTC CASSQVNMVAYNEQFF
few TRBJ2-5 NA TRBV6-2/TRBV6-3 TGTGCCAGCAGTTTTACCCGGACGGGGTACCAAGAGACCCAGTACTTC CASSFTRTGYQETQYF